This entry is about one T cell receptor (beta chain). Its antigen is not known. Generated by immunoSEQ multiplex PCR, the TCRdb table keeps only in-frame clones and is missing some. The repertoire holds 150,000 to 200,000 clones, with more than 75% as singletons. This sample is drawn from a study of T cell responses to AZD1222 COVID-19 vaccine. Broader study findings: Seropositive status at baseline applied to only six AZD1222 recipients. There were mostly white British donors and more females than males, and clonal diversity was possibly underestimated. Spike-wide coverage was observed for vaccine-associated CD4 TCRs, with dominant responses at 160-218 and 743-854. Reportedly, close to half of spike-specific TCRs are directed against unmutated variant regions.

This material consisted of peripheral blood, taken on day 0 of MenACWY control vaccination. This receptor was obtained from an adult in good health.

CDR3 coding DNA: TGCGCCAGCAGCTTGGGAGGTGTTGTAACTGAAGCTTTCTTT. Its protein is CASSLGGVVTEAFF. The chain recombines TRBV5-1 with TRBJ1-1; D is unresolved. The CDR3 length is 14 residues. Germline V gene sequence: CDR1 SGHRS, CDR2 YFSETQ. The V end was cut by 0 bases, the J end by 5 bases, with 11 bases between. Variable domain in full (rest from reference TRBV5-1 and TRBJ1-1): KAGVTQTPRYLIKTRGQQVTLSCSPISGHRSVSWYQQTPGQGLQFLFEYFSETQRNKGNFPGRFSGRQFSNSRSEMNVSTLELGDSALYLCASSLGGVVTEAFFGQGTRLTVV.